Included here is one T cell receptor (beta chain) sequence, with context. Only a few counts were recorded for this clonotype. The target of this receptor is not known. Base qualities were left out, and no much larger clone turns up one base away. The sample originates from a study of tumor-infiltrating lymphocytes in primary liver carcinoma (dated by TCRdb to 2017 to 2019). Some background on the complete study: Of the five patients (three men and two women, aged 30 to 69 years), four had hepatocellular carcinoma and one had combined HCC and intrahepatic cholangiocarcinoma. Repertoires from technical replicates were highly reproducible, with mean shared-clone rates roughly 0.9 and correlation coefficients above 0.95. Each sample produced about 3.5 to 8 million productive TCRbeta reads, and read depth showed no significant difference between tissue types. The five patients had tumors of stage T1-T3 N0M0, with maximum diameters ranging from about 4.2 to 11 cm. The study combined TCRbeta repertoire sequencing, expression microarrays and whole-exome sequencing across five regions of each liver tumor, with adjacent normal tissue and blood. To link TCRbeta repertoire diversity to the local molecular phenotype, the roughly 23 tumor region samples were profiled with Agilent mRNA microarrays. TCRbeta repertoire sequencing covered 35 specimens from 5 patients: 25 or so tumor regions, 5 adjacent noncancerous liver tissues and 5 peripheral blood samples.

The investigation overall reported the following: Consistent with antigen-driven expansion, pairs of tumor regions showed higher repertoire overlap (mean roughly 36%) than either tumor-adjacent pairs (around 17%) or tumor-blood pairs (roughly 14%). Just about 8-25% of top clones turned up in all five regions of a tumor, which suggests spatial heterogeneity among tumor-infiltrating T cells. Since the samples were bulk and unsorted, there was no way to compare CD4+ and CD8+ T cell repertoires. The top 250 clones accounted for a significantly greater share of the repertoire in tumors than in blood (p = 0.039). Only 4 or 5 patients were included in the study, and the authors note that the findings should be validated in a larger study. Because only the TCR beta chain was sequenced and unpaired alpha chains were not captured, true repertoire diversity is likely underestimated.

Without any cell sorting, total RNA and DNA were co-extracted from approximately 22-30 mg of bulk tissue using the AllPrep DNA/RNA mini kit. Between late 2015 and early 2016, a handful of patients in China with histopathologically diagnosed primary liver carcinoma had surgical resection. Chronic HBV infection was present in the patients, and the patients were treatment-naive at sampling. Each tumor was sampled at five spatially separated regions: the tumor centre plus the superior, inferior, left-lateral and right-lateral poles. Histological examination found more than 75% viable tumor cells in every tumor sample. Fresh tumor and adjacent tissue pieces were bisected, with one half stored in RNAlater at -80 degrees C and the other half sent for histology. A constant-region primer and ProtoScript II reverse transcriptase were used to reverse-transcribe TCRbeta-specific cDNA from around 540 ng total RNA. Three nested multiplex PCR rounds, following a slightly modified ARM-PCR procedure, were used to build the TCRbeta libraries. Multiplex TRBV1-TRBV30 forward primers and a Cbeta reverse primer were used in the first two PCR rounds, each of which was run for 9 to 11 cycles. Sample barcodes and Illumina adapters were attached in a final 25-cycle PCR using Deep VentR polymerase. Before sequencing, amplicons of 200-500 bp were purified from gel using a QIAquick gel extraction kit. The TCRbeta amplicons were sequenced with 250-bp paired-end reads on an Illumina HiSeq 2500. In the original analysis: Reads were quality-trimmed with Trimmomatic v0.33, and paired reads were merged with FLASH v1.2.11 to recover full CDR3 sequences. V, D and J germline segments were assigned to the rearranged TCRbeta sequences using MiGEC v1.2.1b. Clonotype statistics and Shannon-Wiener diversity indices were calculated with VDJtools v1.0.0. Except for diversity analysis, only the 250 most abundant clonotypes of each sample were used in subsequent analyses to reduce sampling bias. TCRdb redid the processing of the public reads, applying fastp at Q25 and MiXCR, and retained in-frame beta chains. Under each unique CDR3 protein, matching rows form one entry showing the most common genes and DNA. TCRdb's processing, not the authors' own work, is the source of the V and J calls. The sample yields about 84,000 distinct CDR3 sequences; roughly 72% were counted once. Roughly 21% of the sample goes to the ten largest clones.

Reading from cysteine to phenylalanine, the CDR3 counts 16 amino acids. Kept here is only the CDR3 DNA, which spans 48 bases and is read in frame from base 1. From the germline V gene, CDR1 is SGDLS and CDR2 is YYNGEE. V is reduced by 0 bases and J by 2 bases, leaving a spacing of 14 bases between them. This chain is built from TRBV9 and TRBJ1-2, and perhaps TRBD1 as D gene, on 6 matching bases. The sequenced sample was liver tumor tissue from sampling region 1. The cell subset or site label on this specimen signifies: tumor region T1, superior pole. The TCR was taken from a man in his forties or fifties with primary liver carcinoma and hepatitis B virus infection. This receptor has the CDR3 CASSVEPAGANYGYTF. At the DNA level, the sequence is TGTGCCAGCAGCGTAGAACCTGCGGGGGCGAACTATGGCTACACCTTC. The CDR3, completed at both ends by the reference TRBV9 and TRBJ1-2 genes, gives the full variable domain DSGVTQTPKHLITATGQRVTLRCSPRSGDLSVYWYQQSLDQGLQFLIQYYNGEERAKGNILERFSAQQFPDLHSELNLSSLELGDSALYFCASSVEPAGANYGYTFGSGTRLTVV.